This TCR beta chain emerged from a study of beta chain features in type 1 diabetes (dated by TCRdb to the late 2010s). Regarding the study in general: Mean age, gender distribution, total cell number and subset yield were not different between patients and healthy donors. A total of 90 million to 130 million sorted cells were examined across all samples, and a strong correlation was observed between cell number per subset and RNA yield. In the study, recently diagnosed type 1 diabetes patients and matched healthy donors were compared on the TCRB repertoires of their sorted circulating CD4+ T cell subsets. Regulatory and stem cell-like memory subsets were obtained from only 8 patients and about eight healthy donors, while naive and central memory subsets were obtained from all 28 donors. Points the paper makes about the study in general: Sequencing cDNA rather than genomic DNA could over-represent highly expressing activated cells, although activation and CD3 levels did not differ between groups. PCR might favor shorter templates, but patient and control samples were amplified and corrected together, so any skew would affect both groups equally. Naive, central memory and regulatory TCRB repertoires appeared to be more similar among patients than among healthy donors. Fewer insertions and more nucleotide deletions at VDJ recombination sites were observed in patients with type 1 diabetes, implying thymic rearrangement abnormalities. In all four CD4+ subsets, TCRB CDR3 length was moderately but significantly shorter in type 1 diabetes patients. Only small numbers of individuals were included in the HLA sub-analyses, which left unresolved whether HLA type had any influence on TCRB rearrangement.

The germline V gene supplies CDR1 SNHLY and CDR2 FYNNEI. The junction carries 16 bases between V and J, which are trimmed by 6 bases and 8 bases respectively. Its CDR3 holds 13 amino acids, cysteine through phenylalanine. Only the CDR3 part of the read is kept: 39 bases, read in frame from the first base. With regard to this clone: Its recognized antigen is unknown. The input lacks base qualities; no much larger clone sits a single base away.

A single peripheral blood draw of approximately 100 mL on average was collected from each donor into heparinised tubes. Naive, central memory, regulatory and stem cell-like memory CD4+ T cells were sorted on a BD FACSAria II using a panel including CD45RO, CCR7, CD25, CD127, CD95 and CD27. All sorted populations exceeded 95% purity. PBMCs were isolated immediately by Lymphoprep density gradient centrifugation and stained directly without culture. Samples were stained and sorted in pairs, with one healthy donor and one patient per experiment, so that batch effects were minimized. The High Capacity cDNA Reverse Transcription Kit was used to reverse transcribe all of the isolated RNA, meaning that expressed TCRB transcripts were what got sequenced. Deep immunoSEQ sequencing was applied to naive, central memory and regulatory T cell samples, giving an average of approximately 4 million total reads per sample. After sorted cells were lysed in RLT buffer, RNA was extracted with DNase-treated RNeasy Micro or Mini kits, with the choice depending on cell number. Each cell subset was processed separately to prevent cross-contamination, with patient and healthy donor samples processed together. The immunoSEQ multiplex PCR was used to amplify TCRB sequences from cDNA, yielding 87-bp fragments that span the CDR3 region. The amplicons were sequenced using the Illumina HiSeq platform. Concerning the study's data processing: PCR bias was computationally corrected using synthetic template baselines, reads within Hamming distance 2 were collapsed, and singletons that could not be merged were discarded. Reads were aligned against IMGT so that V, D and J genes, CDR3 length and insertions or deletions at six rearrangement sites could be assigned. Clonotype counts were normalized to sorted cell number within each subset before computing true diversity and Gini coefficients with the tcR R package. The overlap coefficient, calculated on TCRB nucleotide sequences, was used to measure repertoire sharing. As a proxy for the pre-selection repertoire, out-of-frame TCRB sequences from naive cells were analyzed. TCRdb retrieved this table from immuneACCESS and kept in-frame rearrangements only. Not all clones are present; in checked studies, unresolved V genes account for under half, and no reason is known for the remainder. V and J calls and clone size are as listed in that table; D and trimming were resolved from the DNA. The table for this sample lists about 930,000 clones; about a sixth of them were counted only once. Around 0.02% of the sample is taken by the ten largest.

This receptor chain uses TRBV2 and TRBJ1-2; 5 matching bases give a weak D call of TRBD1. The sequence came from a woman aged 18-29 years in good health. Sequencing was performed on naive CD4+ T cells from blood. The sample's cell subset or site label, decoded: true naive CD4+ T cells. The DNA sequence is as follows: TGTGCCAGCAGCGGAGAAGGGGCAGAAGGCTACACCTTC. Its amino acids are CASSGEGAEGYTF.